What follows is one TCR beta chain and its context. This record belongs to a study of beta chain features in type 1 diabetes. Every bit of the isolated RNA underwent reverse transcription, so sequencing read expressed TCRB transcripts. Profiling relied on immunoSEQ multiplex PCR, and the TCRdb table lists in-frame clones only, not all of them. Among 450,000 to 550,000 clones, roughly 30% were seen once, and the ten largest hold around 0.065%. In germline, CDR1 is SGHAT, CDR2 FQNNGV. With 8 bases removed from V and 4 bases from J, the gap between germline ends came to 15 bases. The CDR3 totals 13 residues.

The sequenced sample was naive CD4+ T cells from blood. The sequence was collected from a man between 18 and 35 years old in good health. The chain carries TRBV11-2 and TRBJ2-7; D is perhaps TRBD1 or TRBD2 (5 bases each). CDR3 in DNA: TGTGCCAGCTCTCGGGGCTTTGAGTACGAGCAGTACTTC. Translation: CASSRGFEYEQYF.